This T cell receptor (beta chain) was sequenced in a study of early T cells in non-severe SARS-CoV-2 infection. TCRdb reanalysed the 5' RACE reads using MiXCR and keeps one entry per CDR3 protein. The repertoire holds about 64,000 distinct CDR3 sequences, 10% to 15% seen once, with 4% to 5% in the top ten. Germline loops: CDR1 SGHAT, CDR2 FQNNGV. The CDR3 sequence is 15 residues long. V lost 0 bases to trimming and J lost 0 bases, with 6 bases between them. The chain carries TRBV11-2 and TRBJ1-5; D is undetermined. The source is an adult who was a healthcare worker with PCR-confirmed SARS-CoV-2 infection or an uninfected control (not recorded which). Sequenced material: whole blood. The CDR3 DNA sequence: TGTGCCAGCAGCTTAGACGGCTATAGCAATCAGCCCCAGCATTTT. Translated: CASSLDGYSNQPQHF.